This TCR beta chain stems from a study of early T cells in non-severe SARS-CoV-2 infection (dated by TCRdb to about 2021). A note on the overall study: Bulk RNA from unsorted whole blood was used for TCR sequencing, so alpha and beta chains could not be paired. What the research found in general, with its limitations: VDJdb matching was skewed toward anti-spike CD8 responses and likely underestimated virus-specific expansions by missing private and CD4 specificities.

This was a case-control study nested in a cohort of healthcare workers in London, UK, who had nasopharyngeal swab PCR tests and blood samples taken every week. Between 23 and 31 March 2020, the week of the UK lockdown, healthcare workers were enrolled and then followed up weekly for as long as 16 weeks. The library relied on 5' RACE. Sequencing took place on a NextSeq 500. Unique molecular identifiers were attached to individual cDNA molecules in the TCR library protocol so that sequencing error and PCR bias could be corrected. Both TCR alpha and beta chains were sequenced, and tight co-correlation was observed between alpha and beta sequence abundances in each sample. As for the original processing: Decombinator V4 was used to perform V gene, J gene and CDR3 annotation of TCR sequences. TCRs were defined as expanded if a significant change between any two time points was detected under a Poisson model with p below 0.0001. TCR abundances were normalised to the total number of TCRs sequenced per sample and expressed as counts per million. TRAV1-2 paired with TRAJ12, TRAJ20 or TRAJ33 defined MAIT TCRs, while TRAV10 paired with TRAJ18 defined iNKT TCRs. A search of VDJdb, accessed on 1 November 2021, was run for TCRs annotated to CMV, EBV and SARS-CoV-2, with TCRs annotated for multiple antigens excluded. The public sequencing data were trimmed at Q25 with fastp and processed into clonotypes with MiXCR by TCRdb, which kept only in-frame beta chains. Rows are unified per CDR3 protein, each entry keeping the most common DNA and genes. TCRdb's processing, not the authors' own work, is the source of the V and J calls. Within this sample are under 35,000 distinct CDR3 sequences, with about 6.7% of them counted one time only. The ten biggest clones cover roughly 4.1% of the sample.

The cysteine opens and the phenylalanine closes a CDR3 of 23 amino acids. Kept here is only the CDR3 DNA, which spans 69 bases and is read in frame from base 1. CDR1 and CDR2 (MDHEN, SYDVKM) derive from the germline V gene. The germline V end is reduced by 7 bases and the J end by 0 bases; junction bases left unmatched: 30. This clonotype was seen only a few times. The specificity of this receptor is unknown. No much larger clone exists at a distance of one base, and base qualities are not known. Source material: whole blood. The chain uses TRBV28 and TRBJ2-1, with 7 bases aligning to TRBD2. The TCR sequence derives from an adult who was a healthcare worker with PCR-confirmed SARS-CoV-2 infection or an uninfected control (not recorded which). CDR3 sequence: CASTPKVPTSWGFGKGSYNEQFF. The DNA sequence reads TGTGCCAGCACACCTAAGGTCCCGACTAGCTGGGGTTTTGGTAAAGGCTCCTACAATGAGCAGTTCTTC.